Shown below are 2 T cell receptor beta chains from a single sample sequenced in a study of cytomegalovirus exposure and HLA in healthy donors. Primers included in the PCR were 60 Vbeta and 13 Jbeta primers. TCRdb's table, derived via immunoSEQ multiplex PCR, lists solely in-frame clones and lacks some. This table has about 110,000 clones, about 70% appearing once. Source material: PBMCs. Receptors were obtained from a man aged 30 to 39 in good health and CMV-seronegative.

The V call is TRBV25-1, the J call TRBJ2-3, with unresolved D. The germline V and J ends were trimmed by 5 bases and 4 bases, with 13 bases remaining between them. The length of the CDR3 is 14 residues. CDR1 is MGHDK and CDR2 is SYGVNS in the germline V gene. The CDR3 spells CASSKGVSADTQYF. In DNA, the CDR3 is TGTGCCAGCAGTAAAGGAGTGTCGGCAGATACGCAGTATTTT.

This clone has a handful of counts. The same CDR3 is also encoded by other DNA sequences in this sample. V and J are TRBV13 and TRBJ2-5; D may be TRBD2 (6 bases). V was shortened by 2 bases and J by 5 bases, with 6 bases between the two germline ends. This CDR3 is 12 amino acids long. CDR1 is PRHDT, CDR2 FYEKMQ, per germline (reference sequence). The CDR3 is CASSLRGETQYF. The CDR3 DNA follows: TGTGCCAGCAGCTTACGGGGGGAGACCCAGTACTTC.